The TCR beta chain under discussion was sequenced for a study of blood T cell repertoires in COVID-19. About the study: Italy, Spain and the United States were the sources of the convalescent and acute COVID-19 samples. PBMCs, B-cell-depleted T cells, or T cells provided the cDNA or gDNA that made up the material.

This clone was detected a few times. The germline V gene encodes CDR1 SGDLS and CDR2 YYNGEE. Trimming removed 0 bases from V and 4 bases from J; junction bases left unmatched: 6. CDR3 length: 17 amino acids. Only in-frame clones appear in the TCRdb table, and some are missing; sequencing was by immunoSEQ multiplex PCR. The data show about 170,000 clones, 88% seen once. Material for sequencing was peripheral blood. This sequence was found in a man between 60 and 75 years old with acute or convalescent COVID-19. This chain uses TRBV9 with TRBJ2-1; TRBD2 aligns across 11 bases. CDR3 residues: CASSVALAGGPYNEQFF. The CDR3 DNA is TGTGCCAGCAGCGTAGCTCTAGCGGGGGGCCCATACAATGAGCAGTTCTTC.